The 2 T cell receptor beta chains given below trace back to one sample, sequenced in a study of blood T cells in healthy people across ages. Using a J-beta primer mix together with a sample-barcoded 5' primer, a second PCR was run for about 6 to 12 cycles. One entry per CDR3 protein, called by TCRdb with MiXCR from the 5' RACE reads. The data hold over 1,500,000 distinct CDR3 sequences, with approximately 39% observed a single time. Sequencing was performed on blood. These receptors all come from a human donor in good health.

As concerns this clonotype: One junction end does not reproduce the germline sequence, and a read error may be involved. The chain is built from TRBV10-3 and TRBJ2-3, with D possibly being TRBD2 (6 bases). This CDR3 contains 16 residues. Germline values: CDR1 ENHRY, CDR2 SYGVKD. The CDR3 loop reads CATSASSGPSTDTQYF. The CDR3, as DNA: TGTGCCACCAGTGCTAGTAGCGGTCCGAGCACAGATACGCAGTATTTT.

This clonotype was detected only a few times. This chain joins TRBV29-1 and TRBJ2-1, with D hard to call. V shed 3 bases and J shed 7 bases, with 7 bases lying between them. Germline V gives CDR1 SQVTM, CDR2 ANQGSEA. The CDR3 has 11 residues. CDR3 DNA sequence: TGCAGCGTTGAGGGTGTAAATGAGCAGTTCTTC. Its translation: CSVEGVNEQFF.